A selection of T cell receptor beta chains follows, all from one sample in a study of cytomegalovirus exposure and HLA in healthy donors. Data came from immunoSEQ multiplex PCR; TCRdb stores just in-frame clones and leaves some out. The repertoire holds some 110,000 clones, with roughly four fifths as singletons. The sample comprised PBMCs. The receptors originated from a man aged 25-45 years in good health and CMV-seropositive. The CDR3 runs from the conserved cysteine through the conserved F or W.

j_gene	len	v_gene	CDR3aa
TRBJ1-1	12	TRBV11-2	CASSLRTGRPFF
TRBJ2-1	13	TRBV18	CASSYRAENEQFF
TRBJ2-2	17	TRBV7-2	CASSLYRVSVNTGELFF
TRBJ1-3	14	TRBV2	CASSSQGSGNTIYF
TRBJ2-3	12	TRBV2	CASGTSLDTQYF
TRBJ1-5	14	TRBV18	CASSGTGGNQPQHF
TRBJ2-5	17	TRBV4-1	CASSQSGTEYKRGTQYF
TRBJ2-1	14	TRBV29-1	CSALGHILYNEQFF
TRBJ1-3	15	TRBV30	CAWSPRTCRRHTIYF
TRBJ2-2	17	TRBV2	CASSDVGGAERTGELFF
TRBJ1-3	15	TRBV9	CASSAGTGSGNTIYF
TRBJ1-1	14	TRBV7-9	CASSLLDSYTEAFF
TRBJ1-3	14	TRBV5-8	CASTSTGAGNTIYF
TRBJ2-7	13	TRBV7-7	CASSTMRGYEQYF
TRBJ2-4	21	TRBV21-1	CASSKARGLAGGPGSKNIQYF
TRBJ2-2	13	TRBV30	CAWRIQGAGELFF
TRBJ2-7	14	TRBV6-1	CASSQDRASYEQYF
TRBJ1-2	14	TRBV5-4	CASSAKGANYGYTF
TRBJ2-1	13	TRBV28	CASGGGAYNEQFF
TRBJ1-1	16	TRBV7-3	CASSSLGRDSHTEAFF
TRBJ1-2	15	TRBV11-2	CASSLVQGWNYGYTF
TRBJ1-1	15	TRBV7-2	CASSLQGGVNTEAFF
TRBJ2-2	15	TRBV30	CAWSVGPRDTGELFF
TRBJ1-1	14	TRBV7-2	CASSLVGGYTEAFF
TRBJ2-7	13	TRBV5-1	CASSFGRDYEQYF
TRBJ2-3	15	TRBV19	CASSFDRASTDTQYF
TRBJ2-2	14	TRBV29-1	CSVMERTNTGELFF
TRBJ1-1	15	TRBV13	CASSSRDRGLTEAFF
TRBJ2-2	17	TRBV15	CATSRSGGLGWDGELFF
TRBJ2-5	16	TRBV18	CASSPNRQGPGETQYF
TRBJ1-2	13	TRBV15	CATSFDSNYGYTF
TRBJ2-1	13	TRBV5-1	CASQELGFNEQFF
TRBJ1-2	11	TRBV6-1	CASGEGYGYTF
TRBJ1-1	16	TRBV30	CAWSEPPTGRKYEAFF
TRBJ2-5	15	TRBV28	CASSFQRGGVETQYF
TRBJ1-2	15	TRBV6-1	CASSEGTGGTYGYTF
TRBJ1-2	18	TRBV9	CASSGDWDRGPTNYGYTF
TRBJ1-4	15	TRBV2	CASSPISVDGEKLFF
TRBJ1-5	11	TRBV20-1	CSASGNQPQHF
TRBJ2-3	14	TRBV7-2	CASSPRSLGPTQYF
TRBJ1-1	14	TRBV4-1	CASSLGQGDTEAFF
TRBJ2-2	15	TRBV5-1	CASSLSGVHTGELFF
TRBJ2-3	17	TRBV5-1	CASSLGTRVGEADTQYF